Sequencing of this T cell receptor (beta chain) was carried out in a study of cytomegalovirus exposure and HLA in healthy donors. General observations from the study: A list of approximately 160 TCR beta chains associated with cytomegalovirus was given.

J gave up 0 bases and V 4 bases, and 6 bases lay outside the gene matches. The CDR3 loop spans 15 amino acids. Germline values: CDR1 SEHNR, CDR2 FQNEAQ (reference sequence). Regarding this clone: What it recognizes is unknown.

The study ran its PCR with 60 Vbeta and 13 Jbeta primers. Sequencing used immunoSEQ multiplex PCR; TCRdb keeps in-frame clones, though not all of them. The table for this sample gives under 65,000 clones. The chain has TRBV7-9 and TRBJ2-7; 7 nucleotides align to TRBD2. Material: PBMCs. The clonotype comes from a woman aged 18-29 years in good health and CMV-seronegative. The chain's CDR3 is CASSSFRDYSYEQYF. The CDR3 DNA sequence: TGTGCCAGCAGCTCCTTCCGGGACTACTCCTACGAGCAGTACTTC.